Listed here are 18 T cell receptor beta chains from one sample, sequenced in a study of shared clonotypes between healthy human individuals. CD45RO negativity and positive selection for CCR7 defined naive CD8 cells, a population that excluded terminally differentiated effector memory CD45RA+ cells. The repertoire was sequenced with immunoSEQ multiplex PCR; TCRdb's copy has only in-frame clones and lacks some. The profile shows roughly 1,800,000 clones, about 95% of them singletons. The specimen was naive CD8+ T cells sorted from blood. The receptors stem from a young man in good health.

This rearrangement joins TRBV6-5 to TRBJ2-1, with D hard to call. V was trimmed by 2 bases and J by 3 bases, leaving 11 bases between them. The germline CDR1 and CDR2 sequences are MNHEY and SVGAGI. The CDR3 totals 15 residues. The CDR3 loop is CASSYGFALYNEQFF. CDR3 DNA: TGTGCCAGCAGTTACGGCTTTGCGCTCTACAATGAGCAGTTCTTC.

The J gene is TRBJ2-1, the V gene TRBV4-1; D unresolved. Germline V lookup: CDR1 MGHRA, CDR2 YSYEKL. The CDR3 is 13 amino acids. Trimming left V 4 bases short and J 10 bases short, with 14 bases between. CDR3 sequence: CASSPSLYVEQFF. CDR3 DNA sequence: TGCGCCAGCAGCCCCTCACTCTACGTCGAGCAGTTCTTC.

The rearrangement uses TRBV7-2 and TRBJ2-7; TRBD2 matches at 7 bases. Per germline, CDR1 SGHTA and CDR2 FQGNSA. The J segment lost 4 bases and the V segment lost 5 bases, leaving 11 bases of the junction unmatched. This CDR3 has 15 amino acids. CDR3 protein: CASSEGLADTYEQYF. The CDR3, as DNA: TGTGCCAGCAGCGAGGGTCTAGCGGATACTTACGAGCAGTACTTC.

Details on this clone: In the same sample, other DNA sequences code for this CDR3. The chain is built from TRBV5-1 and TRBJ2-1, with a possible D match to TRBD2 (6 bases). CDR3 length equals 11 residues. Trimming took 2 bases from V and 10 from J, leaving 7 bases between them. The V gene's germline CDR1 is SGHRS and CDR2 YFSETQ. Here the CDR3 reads CASSFGLEQFF. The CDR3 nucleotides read TGCGCCAGCAGCTTCGGACTAGAGCAGTTCTTC.

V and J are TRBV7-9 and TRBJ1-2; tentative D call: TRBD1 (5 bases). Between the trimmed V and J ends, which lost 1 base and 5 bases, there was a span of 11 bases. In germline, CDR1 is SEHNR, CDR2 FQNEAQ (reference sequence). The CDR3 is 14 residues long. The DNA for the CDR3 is TGTGCCAGCAGCTTAGGGGACGCAATTTATGGCTACACCTTC. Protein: CASSLGDAIYGYTF.

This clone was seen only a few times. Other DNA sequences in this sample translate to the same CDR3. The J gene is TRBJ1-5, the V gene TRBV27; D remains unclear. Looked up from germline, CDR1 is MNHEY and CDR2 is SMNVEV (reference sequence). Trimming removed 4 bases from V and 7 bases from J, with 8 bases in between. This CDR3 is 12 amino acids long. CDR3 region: CASSSGGQPQHF. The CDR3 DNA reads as TGTGCCAGCAGTTCGGGAGGACAGCCCCAGCATTTT.

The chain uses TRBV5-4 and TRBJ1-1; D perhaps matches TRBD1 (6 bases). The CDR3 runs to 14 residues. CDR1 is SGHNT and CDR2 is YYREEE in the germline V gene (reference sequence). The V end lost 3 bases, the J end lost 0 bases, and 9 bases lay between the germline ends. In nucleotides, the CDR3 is TGTGCCAGCAGCTGGGACAATCTGAACACTGAAGCTTTCTTT. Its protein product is CASSWDNLNTEAFF.

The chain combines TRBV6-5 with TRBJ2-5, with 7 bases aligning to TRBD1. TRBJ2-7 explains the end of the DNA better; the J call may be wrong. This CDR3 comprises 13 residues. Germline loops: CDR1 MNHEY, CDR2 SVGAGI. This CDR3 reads CASALGQTYEQYF. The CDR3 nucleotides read TGTGCCAGCGCCCTGGGACAGACCTACGAGCAGTACTTC.

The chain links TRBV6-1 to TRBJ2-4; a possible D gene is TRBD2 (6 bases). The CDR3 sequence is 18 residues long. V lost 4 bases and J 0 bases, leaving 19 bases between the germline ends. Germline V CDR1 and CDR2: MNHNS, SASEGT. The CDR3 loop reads CASSVDRDSMIAKNIQYF. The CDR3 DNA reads TGTGCCAGCAGTGTCGATCGGGACTCAATGATAGCCAAAAACATTCAGTACTTC.

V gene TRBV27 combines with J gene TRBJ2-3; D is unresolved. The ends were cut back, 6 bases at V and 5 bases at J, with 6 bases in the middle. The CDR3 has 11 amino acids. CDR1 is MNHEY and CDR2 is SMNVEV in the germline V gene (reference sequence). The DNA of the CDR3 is TGTGCCAGCAGCGAAGGAGATACGCAGTATTTT. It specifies CASSEGDTQYF.

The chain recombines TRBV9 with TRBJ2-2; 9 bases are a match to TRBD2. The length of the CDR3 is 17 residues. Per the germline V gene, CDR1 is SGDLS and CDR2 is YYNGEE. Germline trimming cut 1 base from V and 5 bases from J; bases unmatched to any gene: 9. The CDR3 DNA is TGTGCCAGCAGCGTAAGGGATAGCGGGAGAGGAACCGGGGAGCTGTTTTTT. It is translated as CASSVRDSGRGTGELFF.

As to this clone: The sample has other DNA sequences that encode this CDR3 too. CDR3 bases: TGCGCCAGCAGCCAAGATTCGGGACAGGGGGCGGGAGAGCAGTACTTC. This gives the protein CASSQDSGQGAGEQYF. V gene TRBV4-3 combines with J gene TRBJ2-7, with 12 bases identical to TRBD1. V lost 0 bases to trimming and J lost 7 bases; unmatched junction nucleotides: 7. This CDR3 spans 16 amino acids. Germline V gene sequence: CDR1 LGHNA, CDR2 YSLEER.

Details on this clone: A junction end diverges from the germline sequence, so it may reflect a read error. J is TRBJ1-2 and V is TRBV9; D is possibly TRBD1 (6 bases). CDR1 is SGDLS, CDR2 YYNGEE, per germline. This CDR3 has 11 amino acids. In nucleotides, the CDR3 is TGTGCCAGCAGCTCCATGACAGGTCACCTCTTC. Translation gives CASSSMTGHLF.

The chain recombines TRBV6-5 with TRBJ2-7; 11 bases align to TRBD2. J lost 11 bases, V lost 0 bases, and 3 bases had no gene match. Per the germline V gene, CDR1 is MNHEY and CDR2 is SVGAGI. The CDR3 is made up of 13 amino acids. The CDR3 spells CASSYSSGREEYF. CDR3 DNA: TGTGCCAGCAGTTACTCTAGCGGGAGGGAGGAGTACTTC.

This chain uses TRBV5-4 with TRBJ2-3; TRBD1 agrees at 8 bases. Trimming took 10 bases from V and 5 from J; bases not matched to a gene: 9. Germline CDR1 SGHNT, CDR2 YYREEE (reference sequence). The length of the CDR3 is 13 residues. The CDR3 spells CAGQGQNRDTQYF. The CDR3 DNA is TGTGCCGGACAGGGACAGAATCGAGATACGCAGTATTTT. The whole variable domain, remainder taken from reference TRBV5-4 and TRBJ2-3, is ETGVTQSPTHLIKTRGQQVTLRCSSQSGHNTVSWYQQALGQGPQFIFQYYREEENGRGNFPPRFSGLQFPNYSSELNVNALELDDSALYLCAGQGQNRDTQYFGPGTRLTVL.

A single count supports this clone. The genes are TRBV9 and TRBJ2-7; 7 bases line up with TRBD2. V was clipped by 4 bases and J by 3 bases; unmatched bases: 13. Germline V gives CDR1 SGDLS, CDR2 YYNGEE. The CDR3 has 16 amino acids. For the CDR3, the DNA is TGTGCCAGCAGCCCGACCGGGACTATGGCGAGCTACGAGCAGTACTTC. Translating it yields CASSPTGTMASYEQYF. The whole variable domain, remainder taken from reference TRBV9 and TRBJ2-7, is DSGVTQTPKHLITATGQRVTLRCSPRSGDLSVYWYQQSLDQGLQFLIQYYNGEERAKGNILERFSAQQFPDLHSELNLSSLELGDSALYFCASSPTGTMASYEQYFGPGTRLTVT.

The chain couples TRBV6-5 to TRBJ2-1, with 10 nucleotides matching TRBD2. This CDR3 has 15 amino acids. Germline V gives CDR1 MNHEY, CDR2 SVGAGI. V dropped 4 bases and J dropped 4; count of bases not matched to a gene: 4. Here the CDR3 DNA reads TGTGCCAGCAGTTCCGGGACTAGCGCGTACAATGAGCAGTTCTTC. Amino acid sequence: CASSSGTSAYNEQFF.

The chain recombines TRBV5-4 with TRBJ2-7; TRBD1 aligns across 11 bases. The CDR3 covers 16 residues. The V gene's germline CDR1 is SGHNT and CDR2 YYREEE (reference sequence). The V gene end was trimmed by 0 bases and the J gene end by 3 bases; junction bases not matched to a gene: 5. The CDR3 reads CASSLERGQGVYEQYF. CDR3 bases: TGTGCCAGCAGCTTGGAAAGGGGACAGGGGGTCTACGAGCAGTACTTC.